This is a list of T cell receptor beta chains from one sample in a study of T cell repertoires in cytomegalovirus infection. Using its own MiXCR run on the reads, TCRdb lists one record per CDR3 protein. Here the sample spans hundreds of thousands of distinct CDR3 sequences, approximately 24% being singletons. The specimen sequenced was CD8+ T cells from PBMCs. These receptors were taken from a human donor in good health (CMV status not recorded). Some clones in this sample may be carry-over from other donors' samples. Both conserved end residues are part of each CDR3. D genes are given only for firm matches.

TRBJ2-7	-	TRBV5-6	CASSSDLAEDYEQYF
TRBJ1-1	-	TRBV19	CASSYRQYGTEAFF
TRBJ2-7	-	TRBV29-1	CSVEGTSGSSSYEQYF
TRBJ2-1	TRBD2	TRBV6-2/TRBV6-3	CASSYEAGARGEQFF
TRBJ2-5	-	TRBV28	CASSLWMDRLGQGETQYF
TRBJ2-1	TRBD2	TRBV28	CASSPAAGEDEQFF
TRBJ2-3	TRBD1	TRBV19	CASSPRTGAITDTQYF
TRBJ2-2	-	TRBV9	CASSVVQGLNTGELFF
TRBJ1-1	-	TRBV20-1	CSEQLNTEAFF
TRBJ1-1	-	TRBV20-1	CSIGVKSGKAFF
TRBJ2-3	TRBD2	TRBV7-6	CASSLERGPTDTQYF
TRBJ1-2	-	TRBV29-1	CSVVASNYGYTF
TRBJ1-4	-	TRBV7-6	CASSPSGGGEKLFF
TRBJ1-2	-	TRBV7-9	CASSSRVGYGYTF
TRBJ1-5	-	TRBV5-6	CASSLGYPGSEGNQPQHF
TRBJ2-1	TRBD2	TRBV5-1	CASFPSGGANNEQFF
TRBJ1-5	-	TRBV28	CVTEPGGQPQHF
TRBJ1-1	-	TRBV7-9	CASTIPRWREIFLNTEAFF
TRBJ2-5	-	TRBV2	CASSEANEEETQYF
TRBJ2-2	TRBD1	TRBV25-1	CASSLFFRTGEKDGELFF
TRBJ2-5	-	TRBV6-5	CASSYTVQETQYF
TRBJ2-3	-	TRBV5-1	CASSLDTTSTDTQYF
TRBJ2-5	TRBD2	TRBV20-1	CSANGLAGGFETQYF
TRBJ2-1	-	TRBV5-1	CASSLGTYNEQFF
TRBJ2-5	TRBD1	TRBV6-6	CASSYLTGVQETQYF
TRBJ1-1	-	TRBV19	CASSIGRKNTEAFF
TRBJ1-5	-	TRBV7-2	CASSLEGIRNQPQHF
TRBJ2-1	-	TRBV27	CASSSWQVVGSSYNEQFF
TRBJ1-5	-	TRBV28	CASRQAGYNQPQHF
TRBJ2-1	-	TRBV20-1	CSARGSQLGLGNEQFF
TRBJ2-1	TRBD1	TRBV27	CASSPRDRPNEQFF
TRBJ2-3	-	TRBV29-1	CSVEADPVTDTQYF
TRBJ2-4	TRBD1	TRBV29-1	CSVLDRGHNIQYF
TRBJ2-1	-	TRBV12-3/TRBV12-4	CASTLGAGINEQFF
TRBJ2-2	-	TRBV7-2	CASSPVWEMNTGELFF
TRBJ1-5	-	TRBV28	CASSLGSQVYSNQPQHF
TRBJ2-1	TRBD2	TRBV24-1	CATSDSAPGLAGSDEQFF
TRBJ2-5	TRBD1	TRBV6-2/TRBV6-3	CASSYPYRGGQETQYF
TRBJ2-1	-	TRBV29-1	CTLFLNNEQFF
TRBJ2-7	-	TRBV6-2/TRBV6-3	CVSSYSSTEYYEQYF
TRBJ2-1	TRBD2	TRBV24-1	CATSDFGGGGEQFF
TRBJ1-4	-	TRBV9	CASSGQGQENEKLFF
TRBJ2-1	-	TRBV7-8	CASSLFSYNEQFF
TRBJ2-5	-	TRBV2	CASSDQGGPYQETQYF
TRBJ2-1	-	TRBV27	CASSFSPVVQYNEQFF
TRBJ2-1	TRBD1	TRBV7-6	CASSNGQGAHEQFF
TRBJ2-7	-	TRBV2	CASTPGGRSYEQYF
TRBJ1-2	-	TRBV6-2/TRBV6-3	CASSQRQTSNYGYTF
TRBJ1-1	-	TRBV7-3	CASSSLPLTGPTEAFF
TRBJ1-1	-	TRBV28	CASSYPGTQSEAFF
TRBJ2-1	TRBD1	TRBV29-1	CSVAGDRFSYNEQFF
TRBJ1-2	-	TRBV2	CASKTGGLYGYTF
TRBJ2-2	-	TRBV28	CASFSGRYTGELFF
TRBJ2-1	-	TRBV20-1	CSARPDSLSYNEQFF
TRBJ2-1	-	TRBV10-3	CAAQGGNEQFF
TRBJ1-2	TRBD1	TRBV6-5	CASSPGQGPVPGGYTF
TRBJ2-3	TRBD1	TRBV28	CASSLGTGPGDTDTQYF